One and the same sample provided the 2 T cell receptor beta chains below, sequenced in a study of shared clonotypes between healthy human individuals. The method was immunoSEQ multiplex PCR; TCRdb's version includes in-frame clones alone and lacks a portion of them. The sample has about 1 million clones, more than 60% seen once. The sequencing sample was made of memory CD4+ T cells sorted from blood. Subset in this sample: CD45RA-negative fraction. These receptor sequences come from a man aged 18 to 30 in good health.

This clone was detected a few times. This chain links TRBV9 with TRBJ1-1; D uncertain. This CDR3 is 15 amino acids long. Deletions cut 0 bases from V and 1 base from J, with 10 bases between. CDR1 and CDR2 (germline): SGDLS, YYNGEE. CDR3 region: CASSVDPGGNTEAFF. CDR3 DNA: TGTGCCAGCAGCGTAGACCCCGGAGGGAACACTGAAGCTTTCTTT.

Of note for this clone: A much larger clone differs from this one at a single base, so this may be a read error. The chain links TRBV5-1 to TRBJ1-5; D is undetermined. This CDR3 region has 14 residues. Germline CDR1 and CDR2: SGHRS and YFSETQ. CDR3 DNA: TGCGCCAGCAGCTTGGACGGCAGCAGTCAGCCCCAGCATTTT. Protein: CASSLDGSSQPQHF.